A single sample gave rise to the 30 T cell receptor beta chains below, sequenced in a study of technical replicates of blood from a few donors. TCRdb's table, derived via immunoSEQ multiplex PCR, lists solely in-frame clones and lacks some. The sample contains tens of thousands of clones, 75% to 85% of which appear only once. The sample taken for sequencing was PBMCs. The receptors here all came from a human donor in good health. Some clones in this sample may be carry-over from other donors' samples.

CDR3 sequence: CAISEGVTSGGQETQYF. The CDR3 bases are TGTGCCATCAGTGAAGGGGTTACTAGCGGGGGGCAAGAGACCCAGTACTTC. The chain recombines TRBV10-3 with TRBJ2-5; TRBD2 matches 12 bases. Germline V gene sequence: CDR1 ENHRY, CDR2 SYGVKD. V lost 3 bases and J lost 2; bases outside the gene matches: 7. The CDR3 contains 17 residues.

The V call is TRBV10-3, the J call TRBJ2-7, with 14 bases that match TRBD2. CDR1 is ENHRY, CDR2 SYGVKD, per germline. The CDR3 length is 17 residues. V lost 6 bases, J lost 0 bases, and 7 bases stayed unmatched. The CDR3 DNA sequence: TGTGCCATCAGGGCCGGGACTAGCGGGAGTGGCTCCTACGAGCAGTACTTC. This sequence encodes CAIRAGTSGSGSYEQYF.

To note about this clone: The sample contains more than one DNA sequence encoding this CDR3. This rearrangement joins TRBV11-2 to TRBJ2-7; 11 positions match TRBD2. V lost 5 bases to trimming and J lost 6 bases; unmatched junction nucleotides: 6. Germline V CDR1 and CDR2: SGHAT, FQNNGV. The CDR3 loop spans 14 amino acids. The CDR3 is CASSLRLAGGEQYF. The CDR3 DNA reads TGTGCCAGCAGCCTAAGGCTAGCGGGAGGCGAGCAGTACTTC.

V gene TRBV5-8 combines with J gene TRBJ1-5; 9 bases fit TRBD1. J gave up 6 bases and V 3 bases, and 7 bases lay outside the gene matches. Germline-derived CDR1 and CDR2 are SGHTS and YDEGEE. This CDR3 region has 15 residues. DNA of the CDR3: TGTGCCAGCAGCTGGGTCGGGACAGGGCTTCAGCCCCAGCATTTT. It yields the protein CASSWVGTGLQPQHF.

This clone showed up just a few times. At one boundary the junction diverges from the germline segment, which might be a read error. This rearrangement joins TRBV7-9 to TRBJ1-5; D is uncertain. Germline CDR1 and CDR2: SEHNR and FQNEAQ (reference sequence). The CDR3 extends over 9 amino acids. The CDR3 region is CASSHVRDF. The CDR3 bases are TGTGCCAGCAGCCACGTCCGGGATTTT.

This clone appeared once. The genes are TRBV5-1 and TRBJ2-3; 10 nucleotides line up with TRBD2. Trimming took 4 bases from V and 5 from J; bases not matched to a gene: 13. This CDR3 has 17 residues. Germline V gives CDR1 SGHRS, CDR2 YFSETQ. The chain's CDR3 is CASSPQGGLALKDTQYF. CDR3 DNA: TGCGCCAGCAGCCCCCAAGGGGGACTAGCGCTCAAAGATACGCAGTATTTT.

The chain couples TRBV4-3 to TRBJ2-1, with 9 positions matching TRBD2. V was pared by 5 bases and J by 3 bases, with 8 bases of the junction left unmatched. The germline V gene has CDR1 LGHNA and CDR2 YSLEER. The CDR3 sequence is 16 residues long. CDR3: CASSEQFSGSYNEQFF. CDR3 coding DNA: TGCGCCAGCAGCGAGCAGTTTAGCGGGAGCTACAATGAGCAGTTCTTC.

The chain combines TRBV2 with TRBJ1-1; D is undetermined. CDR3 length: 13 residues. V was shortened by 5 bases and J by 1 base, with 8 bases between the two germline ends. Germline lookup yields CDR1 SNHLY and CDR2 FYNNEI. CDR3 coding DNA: TGTGCCAGCAGTTTTGGCAGGAACACTGAAGCTTTCTTT. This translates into CASSFGRNTEAFF.

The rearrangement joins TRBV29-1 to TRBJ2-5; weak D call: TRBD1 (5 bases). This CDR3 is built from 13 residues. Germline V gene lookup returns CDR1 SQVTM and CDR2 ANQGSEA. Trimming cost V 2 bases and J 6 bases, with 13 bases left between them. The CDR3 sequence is CSVEQRGAQTQYF. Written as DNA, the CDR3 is TGCAGCGTTGAACAAAGGGGCGCACAGACCCAGTACTTC.

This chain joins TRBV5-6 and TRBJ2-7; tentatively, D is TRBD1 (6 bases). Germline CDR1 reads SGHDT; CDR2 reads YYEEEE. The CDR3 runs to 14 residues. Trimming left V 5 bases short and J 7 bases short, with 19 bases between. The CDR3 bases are TGTGCCAGCAGTGACCAGGGGACCCTTGGGGAGCAGTACTTC. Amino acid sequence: CASSDQGTLGEQYF. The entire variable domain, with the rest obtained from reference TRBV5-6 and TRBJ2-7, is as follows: DAGVTQSPTHLIKTRGQQVTLRCSPKSGHDTVSWYQQALGQGPQFIFQYYEEEERQRGNFPDRFSGHQFPNYSSELNVNALLLGDSALYLCASSDQGTLGEQYFGPGTRLTVT.

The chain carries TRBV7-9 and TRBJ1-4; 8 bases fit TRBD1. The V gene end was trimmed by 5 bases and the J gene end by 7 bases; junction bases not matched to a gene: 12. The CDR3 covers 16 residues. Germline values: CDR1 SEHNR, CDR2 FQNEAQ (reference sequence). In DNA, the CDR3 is TGTGCCAGCAGCCTCGGACAGGGACTAACTCCTGAAAAACTGTTTTTT. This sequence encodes CASSLGQGLTPEKLFF.

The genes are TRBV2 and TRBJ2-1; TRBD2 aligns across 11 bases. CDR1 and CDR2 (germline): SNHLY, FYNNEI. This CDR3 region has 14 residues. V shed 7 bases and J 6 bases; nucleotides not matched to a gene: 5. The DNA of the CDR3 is TGTGCCAGCAAAGAGACTAGCGGGATCAATGAGCAGTTCTTC. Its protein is CASKETSGINEQFF.

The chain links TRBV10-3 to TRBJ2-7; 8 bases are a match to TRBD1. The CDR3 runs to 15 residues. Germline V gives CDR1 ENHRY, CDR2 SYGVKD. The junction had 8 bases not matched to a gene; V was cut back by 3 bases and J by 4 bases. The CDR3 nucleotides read TGTGCCATCAGTGACTGGACAGGGTTTCGGTACGAGCAGTACTTC. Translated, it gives CAISDWTGFRYEQYF.

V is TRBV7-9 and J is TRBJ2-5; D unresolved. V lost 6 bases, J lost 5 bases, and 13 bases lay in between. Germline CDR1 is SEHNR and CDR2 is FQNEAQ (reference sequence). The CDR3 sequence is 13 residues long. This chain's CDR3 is CASRVGVGETQYF. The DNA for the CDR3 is TGTGCCAGCAGGGTTGGAGTTGGGGAGACCCAGTACTTC. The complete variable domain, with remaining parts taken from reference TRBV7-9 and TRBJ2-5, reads DTGVSQNPRHKITKRGQNVTFRCDPISEHNRLYWYRQTLGQGPEFLTYFQNEAQLEKSRLLSDRFSAERPKGSFSTLEIQRTEQGDSAMYLCASRVGVGETQYFGPGTRLLVL.

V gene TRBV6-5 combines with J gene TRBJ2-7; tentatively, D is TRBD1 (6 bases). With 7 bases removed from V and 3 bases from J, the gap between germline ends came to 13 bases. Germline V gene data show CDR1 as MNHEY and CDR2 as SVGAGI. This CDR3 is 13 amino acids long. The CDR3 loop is CASTDRPRYEQYF. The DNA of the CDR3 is TGTGCCAGCACCGACAGGCCCCGCTACGAGCAGTACTTC.

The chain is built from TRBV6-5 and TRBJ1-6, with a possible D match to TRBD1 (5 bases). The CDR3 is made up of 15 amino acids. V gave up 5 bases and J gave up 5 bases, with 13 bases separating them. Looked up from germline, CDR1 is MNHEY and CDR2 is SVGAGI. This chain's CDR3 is CASSGTGLNNSPLHF. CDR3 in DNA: TGTGCCAGCAGTGGGACGGGACTAAATAATTCACCCCTCCACTTT.

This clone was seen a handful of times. For the CDR3, the DNA is TGTGCCAGCAGCTTAGATTATAGGGGATTGGGTACTGAAGCTTTCTTT. Its translation is CASSLDYRGLGTEAFF. This rearrangement joins TRBV11-3 to TRBJ1-1; D perhaps matches TRBD1 (5 bases). Trimming removed 0 bases at V and 5 bases at J, with 16 bases between. Germline CDR1 and CDR2: SGHNT and YENEEA. The CDR3 runs 16 residues.

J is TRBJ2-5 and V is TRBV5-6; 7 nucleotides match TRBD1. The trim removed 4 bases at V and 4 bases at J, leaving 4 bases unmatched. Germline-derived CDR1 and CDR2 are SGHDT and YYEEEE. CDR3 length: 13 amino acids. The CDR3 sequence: CASSLDRPETQYF. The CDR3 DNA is TGTGCCAGCAGCCTGGACAGGCCAGAGACCCAGTACTTC.

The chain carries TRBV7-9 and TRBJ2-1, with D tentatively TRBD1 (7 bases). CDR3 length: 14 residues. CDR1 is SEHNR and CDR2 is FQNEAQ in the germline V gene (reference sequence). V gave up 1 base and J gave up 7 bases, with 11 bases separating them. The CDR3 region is CASSLEGAGNEQFF. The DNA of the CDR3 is TGTGCCAGCAGCTTAGAGGGGGCGGGAAATGAGCAGTTCTTC.

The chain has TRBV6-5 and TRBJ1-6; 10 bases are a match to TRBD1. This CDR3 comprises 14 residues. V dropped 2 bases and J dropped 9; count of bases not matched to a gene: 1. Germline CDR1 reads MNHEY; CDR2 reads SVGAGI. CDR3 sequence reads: CASSYGDRGSPLHF. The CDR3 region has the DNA TGTGCCAGCAGTTACGGGGACAGGGGTTCACCCCTCCACTTT.

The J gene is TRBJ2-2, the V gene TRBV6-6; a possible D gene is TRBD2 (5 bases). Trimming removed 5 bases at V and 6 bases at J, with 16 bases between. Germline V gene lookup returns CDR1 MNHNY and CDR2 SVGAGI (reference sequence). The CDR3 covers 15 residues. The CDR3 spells CASSHGVLLPGELFF. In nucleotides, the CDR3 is TGTGCCAGCAGTCACGGGGTTCTCCTTCCCGGGGAGCTGTTTTTT.

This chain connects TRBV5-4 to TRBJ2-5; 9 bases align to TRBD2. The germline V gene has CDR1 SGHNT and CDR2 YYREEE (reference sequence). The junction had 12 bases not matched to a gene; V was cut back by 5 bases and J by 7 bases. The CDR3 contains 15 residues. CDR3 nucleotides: TGTGCCAGCAGAAATTTAGCGGGGGCCTCGGGGACCCAGTACTTC. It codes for CASRNLAGASGTQYF.

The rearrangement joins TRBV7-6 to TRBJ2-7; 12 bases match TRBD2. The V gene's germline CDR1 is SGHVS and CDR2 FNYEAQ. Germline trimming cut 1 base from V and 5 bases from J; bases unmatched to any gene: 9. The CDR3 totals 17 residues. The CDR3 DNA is TGTGCCAGCAGCTTAGAAGCCCCGACTAGCGGGAGCCACGAGCAGTACTTC. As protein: CASSLEAPTSGSHEQYF.

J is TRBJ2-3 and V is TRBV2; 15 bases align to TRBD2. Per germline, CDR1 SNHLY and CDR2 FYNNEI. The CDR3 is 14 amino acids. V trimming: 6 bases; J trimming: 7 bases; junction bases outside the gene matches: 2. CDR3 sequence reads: CASRGLAGGNTQYF. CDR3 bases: TGTGCCAGCAGAGGACTAGCGGGAGGGAATACGCAGTATTTT.

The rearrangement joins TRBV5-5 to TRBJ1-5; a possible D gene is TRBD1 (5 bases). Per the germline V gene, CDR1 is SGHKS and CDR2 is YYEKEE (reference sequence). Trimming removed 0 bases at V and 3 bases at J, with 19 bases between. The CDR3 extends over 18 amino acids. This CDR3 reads CASSLGGGGRLNNQPQHF. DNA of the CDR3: TGTGCCAGCAGCTTGGGTGGGGGAGGTAGGCTAAACAATCAGCCCCAGCATTTT.

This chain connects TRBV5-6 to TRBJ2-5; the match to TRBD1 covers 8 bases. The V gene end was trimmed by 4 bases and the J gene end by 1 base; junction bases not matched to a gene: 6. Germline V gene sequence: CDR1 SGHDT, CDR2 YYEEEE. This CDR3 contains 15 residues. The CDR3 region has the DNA TGTGCCAGCAGCGGATCCGGGACAGGCCAAGAGACCCAGTACTTC. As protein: CASSGSGTGQETQYF.

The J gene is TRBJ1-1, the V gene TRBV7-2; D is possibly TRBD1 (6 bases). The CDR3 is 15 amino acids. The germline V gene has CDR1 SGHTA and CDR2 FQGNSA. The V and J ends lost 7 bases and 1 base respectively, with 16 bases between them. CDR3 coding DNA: TGTGCCAGCACCTTGAGACAGGTCGAGAACACTGAAGCTTTCTTT. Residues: CASTLRQVENTEAFF.

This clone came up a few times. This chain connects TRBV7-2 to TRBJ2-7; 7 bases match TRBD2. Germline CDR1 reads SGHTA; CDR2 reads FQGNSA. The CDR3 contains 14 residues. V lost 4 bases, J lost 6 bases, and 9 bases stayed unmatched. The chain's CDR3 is CASSSLAGVSEQYF. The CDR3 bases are TGTGCCAGCAGCTCCCTTGCGGGGGTATCCGAGCAGTACTTC.

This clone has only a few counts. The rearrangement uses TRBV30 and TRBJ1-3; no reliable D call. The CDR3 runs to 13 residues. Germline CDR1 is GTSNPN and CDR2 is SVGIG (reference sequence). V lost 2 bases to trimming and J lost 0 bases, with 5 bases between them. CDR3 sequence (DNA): TGTGCCTGGAGTTACAGCTCTGGAAACACCATATATTTT. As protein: CAWSYSSGNTIYF.

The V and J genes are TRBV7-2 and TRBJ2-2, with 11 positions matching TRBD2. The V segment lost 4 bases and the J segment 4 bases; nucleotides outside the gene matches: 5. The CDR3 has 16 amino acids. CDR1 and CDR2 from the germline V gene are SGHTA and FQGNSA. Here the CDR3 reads CASSSIAGGGTGELFF. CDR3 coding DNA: TGTGCCAGCAGCTCGATAGCGGGAGGGGGCACCGGGGAGCTGTTTTTT.